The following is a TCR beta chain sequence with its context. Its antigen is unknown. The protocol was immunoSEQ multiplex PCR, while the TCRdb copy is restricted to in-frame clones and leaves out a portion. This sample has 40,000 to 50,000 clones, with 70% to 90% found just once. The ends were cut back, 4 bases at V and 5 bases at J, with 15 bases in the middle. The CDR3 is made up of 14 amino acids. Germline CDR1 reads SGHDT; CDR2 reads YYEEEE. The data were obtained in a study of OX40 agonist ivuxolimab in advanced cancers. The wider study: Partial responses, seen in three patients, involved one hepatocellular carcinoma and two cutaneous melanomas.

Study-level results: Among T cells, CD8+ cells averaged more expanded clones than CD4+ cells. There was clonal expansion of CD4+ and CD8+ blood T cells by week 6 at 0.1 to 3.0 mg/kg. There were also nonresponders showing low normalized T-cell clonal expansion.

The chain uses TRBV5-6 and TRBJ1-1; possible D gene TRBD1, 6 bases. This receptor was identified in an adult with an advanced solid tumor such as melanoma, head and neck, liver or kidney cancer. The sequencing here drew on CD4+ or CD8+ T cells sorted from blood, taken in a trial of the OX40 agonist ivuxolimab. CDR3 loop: CASSLTGSGTEAFF. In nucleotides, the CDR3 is TGTGCCAGCAGCCTCACAGGGAGTGGGACTGAAGCTTTCTTT. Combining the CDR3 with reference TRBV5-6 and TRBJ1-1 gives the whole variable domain DAGVTQSPTHLIKTRGQQVTLRCSPKSGHDTVSWYQQALGQGPQFIFQYYEEEERQRGNFPDRFSGHQFPNYSSELNVNALLLGDSALYLCASSLTGSGTEAFFGQGTRLTVV.